This is a list of T cell receptor beta chains from one sample in a study of CD8 T cells in Susac syndrome. TCRdb reprocessed the immunoSEQ multiplex PCR reads via MiXCR and lists one record per CDR3 protein. This sample has around 160,000 distinct CDR3 sequences, with 90% to 95% found just once. The sample was CD4+ T cells from PBMCs. These receptors were obtained from a human donor in good health. Each CDR3 is given without its conserved first and last residue.

v_call: TRBV29-1; cdr3_aa: SVEVTRAETQY
v_call: TRBV9; cdr3_aa: ATKGEQF
v_call: TRBV5-1; cdr3_aa: ASSRSPSGETYEQY
v_call: TRBV20-1; cdr3_aa: SARDLAGGLSDTQY
v_call: TRBV7-9; cdr3_aa: ASSPHGDTQY
v_call: TRBV20-1; cdr3_aa: SAGRTGHEQY
v_call: TRBV27; cdr3_aa: ASSRNPGQSMNTEAF
v_call: TRBV4-3; cdr3_aa: ASSQVIGGSSYNEQF
v_call: TRBV18; cdr3_aa: ASSPSTRTDTQY
v_call: TRBV19; cdr3_aa: ASQPGQGTYEQY
v_call: TRBV7-2; cdr3_aa: ASSFNLPAGAPRTQY
v_call: TRBV19; cdr3_aa: ASRQGSSNQPQH
v_call: TRBV5-1; cdr3_aa: ASSLTGPGETQY
v_call: TRBV27; cdr3_aa: ASKALGSGANVLT
v_call: TRBV6-5; cdr3_aa: ASTRTGKGYEQY
v_call: TRBV6-1; cdr3_aa: ASRVGQNNSPLH
v_call: TRBV20-1; cdr3_aa: SAGLGTAKYSNQPQH
v_call: TRBV5-1; cdr3_aa: ASSLALLGGDGYT
v_call: TRBV23-1; cdr3_aa: ASSQSGAF
v_call: TRBV20-1; cdr3_aa: SALGQNEKLF
v_call: TRBV24-1; cdr3_aa: ATSVGRVFYEQY
v_call: TRBV9; cdr3_aa: ASSVSVYNEQF
v_call: TRBV7-2; cdr3_aa: ASSINRGQETQY
v_call: TRBV20-1; cdr3_aa: SARAGQRPYGYT
v_call: TRBV20-1; cdr3_aa: SAADRSYGYT
v_call: TRBV28; cdr3_aa: ASGAGPPKF
v_call: TRBV6-2/TRBV6-3; cdr3_aa: ASSYGPPQF
v_call: TRBV24-1; cdr3_aa: ATSDGKQGAYEQF
v_call: TRBV2; cdr3_aa: ASSPPRQDGYT
v_call: TRBV3-1; cdr3_aa: ASSQDRAGSNSGANVLT
v_call: TRBV7-3; cdr3_aa: ASSLDRGYEQY
v_call: TRBV30; cdr3_aa: AWREKGLAQY
v_call: TRBV6-5; cdr3_aa: ASSYSWDTGYT
v_call: TRBV27; cdr3_aa: ASRTRLAGDNEQF
v_call: TRBV5-6; cdr3_aa: ASSSPGLATWEQF
v_call: TRBV4-2; cdr3_aa: ASSSGGASPYNEQF
v_call: TRBV4-3; cdr3_aa: ASSQAKVAGGQGTQY
v_call: TRBV20-1; cdr3_aa: SARVPGTDTQY
v_call: TRBV2; cdr3_aa: ASSEVRTGTDTQY
v_call: TRBV20-1; cdr3_aa: SAQKDSNQPQH
v_call: TRBV4-1; cdr3_aa: ASSQGRPGQGVEQY
v_call: TRBV13; cdr3_aa: ASSGTGRSGYT
v_call: TRBV12-3/TRBV12-4; cdr3_aa: AIGSLSYNSPLH
v_call: TRBV3-1; cdr3_aa: ASSSGGLEF
v_call: TRBV12-3/TRBV12-4; cdr3_aa: ASSLAYAVVEDSNQPQH
v_call: TRBV18; cdr3_aa: ASSPLTAYEEQY
v_call: TRBV28; cdr3_aa: ASSSTYRGGYEQY
v_call: TRBV13; cdr3_aa: ASSLGRGAYNEQF
v_call: TRBV5-1; cdr3_aa: ASSFDDNSPLH
v_call: TRBV19; cdr3_aa: ASDGGPIAAGELF
v_call: TRBV20-1; cdr3_aa: SARHPESSYNEQF
v_call: TRBV20-1; cdr3_aa: SAVPLAGSTDTQY
v_call: TRBV7-9; cdr3_aa: ASSLAAGGIRYEQY
v_call: TRBV9; cdr3_aa: ASTSNGNSGNTIY